These 30 T cell receptor beta chains were all obtained from the same sample, sequenced in a study of regulatory T cells in long-lasting Graves disease. TCR beta libraries were built with iRepertoire HTBI primers and Arm-PCR of CDR3 regions. MiXCR, applied by TCRdb to the multiplex PCR reads, yields one record per CDR3 protein. The sample holds 600,000 to 650,000 distinct CDR3 sequences, roughly 16% seen once. The time point was: newly diagnosed GD, antithyroid drugs for less than 3 months. After RNA was extracted from PBMCs, the TCR library was made from it. This sample was shared with a second study, whose subject was T cells in Graves' hyperthyroidism and ophthalmopathy.

The source material was peripheral blood mononuclear cells (PBMCs), sampled at new diagnosis, from a patient treated with antithyroid drugs. These receptors were collected from a woman aged 30 to 39 with Graves disease.

This clonotype was observed at least ten times. V gene TRBV6-1 combines with J gene TRBJ1-2; D may be TRBD1 (5 bases). V dropped 7 bases and J dropped 1 base, with 13 bases sitting between them. The CDR3 covers 14 residues. Germline V gene sequence: CDR1 MNHNS, CDR2 SASEGT. In DNA, the CDR3 is TGTGCCAGCACTCCCGGGGGGAGTAACTATGGCTACACCTTC. The encoded protein is CASTPGGSNYGYTF.

This clonotype was counted only a few times. The chain is built from TRBV12-3 or TRBV12-4 and TRBJ2-1; TRBD1 is a possible D gene (5 bases). The CDR3 totals 17 residues. Trimming cost V 6 bases and J 3 bases, with 21 bases left between them. CDR3 sequence: CASSTPQGGVNYNEQFF. Here the CDR3 DNA reads TGTGCCAGCAGCACGCCTCAGGGCGGCGTTAACTACAATGAGCAGTTCTTC.

The rearrangement uses TRBV28 and TRBJ2-1, with unresolved D. The CDR3 sequence is 15 residues long. Trimming took 6 bases from V and 2 from J, leaving 14 bases between them. CDR1 is MDHEN, CDR2 SYDVKM, per germline. CDR3 in amino acids: CASSQDRSTYNEQFF. CDR3 DNA: TGTGCCAGCAGCCAAGATCGGTCAACCTACAATGAGCAGTTCTTC.

This clonotype has at least ten counts. The gene calls are TRBV2 and TRBJ2-2; possibly TRBD2 for D (6 bases). V was shortened by 5 bases and J by 1 base, with 11 bases between the two germline ends. The CDR3 has 15 residues. CDR1 is SNHLY and CDR2 is FYNNEI in the germline V gene. This chain's CDR3 is CASSTGSGNTGELFF. The CDR3 coding sequence is TGTGCCAGCAGTACCGGTAGCGGGAACACCGGGGAGCTGTTTTTT.

This clonotype has ten or more counts. The chain links TRBV7-9 to TRBJ2-2; D ambiguous. Germline loops: CDR1 SEHNR, CDR2 FQNEAQ (reference sequence). Trimming shortened V by 7 bases and J by 14 bases, and 17 bases separated the two germline ends. The CDR3 sequence is 12 residues long. The CDR3: CASNDALPGLFF. DNA of the CDR3: TGTGCCAGCAACGATGCCCTACCGGGTCTGTTTTTT.

This rearrangement joins TRBV7-2 to TRBJ2-7; 8 nucleotides match TRBD2. The trim removed 4 bases at V and 2 bases at J, leaving 13 bases unmatched. This CDR3 region has 17 residues. The germline V gene encodes CDR1 SGHTA and CDR2 FQGNSA. DNA of the CDR3: TGTGCCAGCAGCTGTGGGGGGAAAGGACTAGCTCCCTACGAGCAGTACTTC. As protein: CASSCGGKGLAPYEQYF.

The genes are TRBV3-1 and TRBJ2-5, with D possibly being TRBD2 (7 bases). Trimming left V 2 bases short and J 4 bases short, with 14 bases between. Germline lookup yields CDR1 LGHDT and CDR2 YNNKEL (reference sequence). The length of the CDR3 is 15 residues. CDR3: CASSQWGGQVETQYF. CDR3 nucleotides: TGTGCCAGCAGCCAATGGGGGGGGCAAGTAGAGACCCAGTACTTC.

This clonotype was observed at least ten times. The chain recombines TRBV10-1 with TRBJ1-1; D is undetermined. CDR3 length: 13 amino acids. Germline CDR1 and CDR2: WNHNN and SYGVQD (reference sequence). The V end was cut by 6 bases, the J end by 6 bases, with 14 bases between. CDR3 coding DNA: TGCGCCAGCAGCCCCGAAGGTAGCGCTGAAGCTTTCTTT. Translating it yields CASSPEGSAEAFF.

J is TRBJ1-1 and V is TRBV4-1; 7 bases are a match to TRBD1. This CDR3 contains 13 residues. V shed 6 bases, J shed 7 bases, and the junction held 8 bases outside the gene matches. Germline CDR1 reads MGHRA; CDR2 reads YSYEKL. Written as DNA, the CDR3 is TGCGCCAGCAGGGGAGGGGGCGCGAATGAAGCTTTCTTT. Translating gives CASRGGGANEAFF.

This chain uses TRBV27 with TRBJ2-6; D might be TRBD2 (5 bases). Germline V gene data show CDR1 as MNHEY and CDR2 as SMNVEV (reference sequence). The CDR3 extends over 18 amino acids. V was shortened by 4 bases and J by 2 bases, with 18 bases between the two germline ends. The CDR3 sequence is CASSSGHPGVAGANVLTF. CDR3 nucleotides: TGTGCCAGCAGTTCGGGCCACCCCGGGGTAGCTGGGGCCAACGTCCTGACTTTC.

CDR3 coding DNA: TGTGCCAGCAGCTCCCGCCGGACAGGGAGCTACGAGCAGTACTTC. Encoded protein: CASSSRRTGSYEQYF. V usage is TRBV7-9 and J usage is TRBJ2-7; 8 bases agree with TRBD1. CDR1 is SEHNR and CDR2 is FQNEAQ in the germline V gene (reference sequence). The ends lost 4 bases at V and 3 bases at J; junction bases unmatched: 8. CDR3 size: 15 residues.

This clonotype was detected ten times or more. The chain carries TRBV29-1 and TRBJ2-5; 8 bases agree with TRBD2. V was pared by 4 bases and J by 4 bases, with 5 bases of the junction left unmatched. Germline CDR1 reads SQVTM; CDR2 reads ANQGSEA. The CDR3 consists of 13 residues. Written as DNA, the CDR3 is TGCAGCGTTGGAAGCGGGAGTTCAGAGACCCAGTACTTC. It encodes CSVGSGSSETQYF.

The chain links TRBV18 to TRBJ2-7, with D possibly matching TRBD2 (5 bases). There are 15 residues in the CDR3. In germline, CDR1 is KGHSH, CDR2 LQKENI. V lost 3 bases, J lost 6 bases, and 18 bases lay in between. CDR3 region: CASSPVAGPNAEQYF. CDR3 DNA: TGTGCCAGCTCACCGGTCGCGGGCCCCAACGCCGAGCAGTACTTC.

Details on this clonotype: A far larger clone differs by one base, so this is likely a read error. The J gene is TRBJ1-1, the V gene TRBV6-2 or TRBV6-3; D unclear. This CDR3 contains 14 residues. Trimming took off 5 bases at V and 7 bases at J, with 17 bases between the two ends. Germline CDR1 and CDR2: MNHEY and SVGEGT. DNA of the CDR3: TGTGCCAGCAGTGAGGAGGGTATAAGCAATGAAGCTTTCTTT. Its translation: CASSEEGISNEAFF.

J is TRBJ2-7 and V is TRBV4-1, with D uncertain. The ends were cut back, 4 bases at V and 3 bases at J, with 10 bases in the middle. Germline V gene sequence: CDR1 MGHRA, CDR2 YSYEKL. The CDR3 has 13 amino acids. CDR3 bases: TGCGCCAGCAGCCGTGCCCCAAGCTACGAGCAGTACTTC. Encoded protein: CASSRAPSYEQYF.

Many counts were recorded for this clonotype. V gene TRBV12-3 or TRBV12-4 combines with J gene TRBJ1-6, with a possible D match to TRBD1 (6 bases). The CDR3 is 15 amino acids. V was trimmed by 6 bases and J by 6 bases, leaving 15 bases between them. Here the CDR3 reads CASRSDRSSNSPLHF. As DNA, the CDR3 is TGTGCCAGCAGGTCGGACAGATCGAGTAATTCACCCCTCCACTTT.

This clonotype has a handful of counts. This likely comes from a read error, as the CDR3 has no conserved phenylalanine or tryptophan at its end. The rearrangement uses TRBV11-1 and TRBJ2-5; TRBD1 or TRBD2 may be the D gene (5 bases each). The CDR3 sequence is 16 residues long. The germline V gene has CDR1 SGHAT and CDR2 FQDESV (reference sequence). V was pared by 5 bases and J by 7 bases, with 23 bases between. CDR3: CASSTRDAGPVGTQYL. CDR3 bases: TGTGCCAGCAGCACAAGGGACGCCGGACCCGTAGGGACCCAGTACCTC.

The chain is built from TRBV6-1 and TRBJ2-3; TRBD1 is a possible D gene (6 bases). CDR3 length: 15 amino acids. V lost 8 bases and J lost 0, with 15 bases in between. Germline V gene data show CDR1 as MNHNS and CDR2 as SASEGT. CDR3 in DNA: TGTGCCAGCGGTCAGGGGCTCCAGAGCACAGATACGCAGTATTTT. Translating it yields CASGQGLQSTDTQYF.

This clonotype was counted at least ten times. The V gene is TRBV29-1, the J gene TRBJ1-5; no definite D call. The CDR3 is made up of 13 amino acids. Per the germline V gene, CDR1 is SQVTM and CDR2 is ANQGSEA. The V end lost 1 base, the J end lost 3 bases, and 7 bases lay between the germline ends. This CDR3 reads CSVEVGYNQPQHF. The CDR3 nucleotides read TGCAGCGTTGAAGTCGGTTACAATCAGCCCCAGCATTTT. Based on the CDR3 plus reference TRBV29-1 and TRBJ1-5, the full variable domain is SAVISQKPSRDICQRGTSLTIQCQVDSQVTMMFWYRQQPGQSLTLIATANQGSEATYESGFVIDKFPISRPNLTFSTLTVSNMSPEDSSIYLCSVEVGYNQPQHFGDGTRLSIL.

The V and J genes are TRBV14 and TRBJ2-7; 8 bases fit TRBD1. The length of the CDR3 is 15 residues. Germline assignment: CDR1 SGHDN and CDR2 FVKESK. The trim removed 4 bases at V and 6 bases at J, leaving 11 bases unmatched. CDR3 amino acids: CASSRNAGGRGEQYF. As DNA, the CDR3 is TGTGCCAGCAGCCGCAACGCAGGGGGCCGGGGCGAGCAGTACTTC.

The V gene is TRBV10-1, the J gene TRBJ1-4; 7 bases align to TRBD1. The CDR3 is made up of 17 amino acids. J was trimmed by 7 bases and V by 2 bases; bases with no gene match: 13. In germline, CDR1 is WNHNN, CDR2 SYGVQD (reference sequence). The CDR3: CASSERQTGTVAEKLFF. For the CDR3, the DNA is TGCGCCAGCAGTGAGAGGCAGACCGGGACAGTTGCTGAAAAACTGTTTTTT.

This clonotype was recorded only once. Possible read error: a much larger clone is one base away. This chain connects TRBV20-1 to TRBJ2-1; 11 nucleotides line up with TRBD2. The CDR3 is 15 residues long. Germline assignment: CDR1 DFQATT and CDR2 SNEGSKA (reference sequence). Losses at the gene ends were 7 bases for V and 6 bases for J; bases not matched to a gene: 11. The CDR3 nucleotides read TGCAGTGTTAGCGCCGGGACTAGCGGAACCAATGAGCAGTTCTTC. This codes for CSVSAGTSGTNEQFF.

The chain is built from TRBV27 and TRBJ2-3; a possible D gene is TRBD2 (5 bases). The germline gives CDR1 MNHEY, CDR2 SMNVEV (reference sequence). Trimming removed 5 bases from V and 2 bases from J, with 14 bases in between. The length of the CDR3 is 15 residues. DNA for the CDR3: TGTGCCAGCAGTAGGTGGGGAGCGTTCACAGATACGCAGTATTTT. It yields the protein CASSRWGAFTDTQYF.

The gene calls are TRBV6-2 or TRBV6-3 and TRBJ1-2; D call uncertain. This CDR3 contains 13 residues. The V gene lost 7 bases and the J gene lost 4 bases, with 13 bases spanning the gap. Germline V gene lookup returns CDR1 MNHEY and CDR2 SVGEGT. CDR3 protein: CASNRQESYGYTF. Here the CDR3 DNA reads TGTGCCAGCAACCGTCAGGAATCCTATGGCTACACCTTC.

The chain links TRBV24-1 to TRBJ2-7; D is unresolved. This CDR3 comprises 14 residues. Germline-derived CDR1 and CDR2 are KGHDR and SFDVKD. V was clipped by 4 bases and J by 4 bases, with 13 bases between them. In nucleotides, the CDR3 is TGTGCCACCAGTGACCAGCCCCCACGGTACGAGCAGTACTTC. Translation gives CATSDQPPRYEQYF.

V and J are TRBV3-1 and TRBJ2-3; no definite D call. The CDR3 loop spans 12 amino acids. Per germline, CDR1 LGHDT and CDR2 YNNKEL (reference sequence). V lost 4 bases and J lost 6, with 8 bases in between. In DNA, the CDR3 is TGTGCCAGCAGCCGGTTTGGGGATACGCAGTATTTT. Translating it yields CASSRFGDTQYF.

This clonotype was seen at least ten times. The chain links TRBV7-2 to TRBJ2-3, with D hard to call. CDR1 is SGHTA and CDR2 is FQGNSA in the germline V gene. V was trimmed by 4 bases and J by 0 bases, leaving 11 bases between them. The CDR3 has 15 amino acids. The DNA for the CDR3 is TGTGCCAGCAGCTCGAGGAGCAGAAGCACAGATACGCAGTATTTT. Protein sequence: CASSSRSRSTDTQYF. The variable domain in full, with the rest retrieved from reference TRBV7-2 and TRBJ2-3, is GAGVSQSPSNKVTEKGKDVELRCDPISGHTALYWYRQSLGQGLEFLIYFQGNSAPDKSGLPSDRFSAERTGGSVSTLTIQRTQQEDSAVYLCASSSRSRSTDTQYFGPGTRLTVL.

The V gene is TRBV6-9, the J gene TRBJ1-4; D is uncertain. The CDR3 spans 13 residues. Germline V gene lookup returns CDR1 MNHGY and CDR2 SVAAGI. Trimming left V 3 bases short and J 8 bases short, with 10 bases between. The CDR3 here is CASSYGKAEKLFF. The CDR3 DNA reads TGTGCCAGCAGTTACGGGAAGGCCGAAAAACTGTTTTTT.

Many counts were recorded for this clonotype. The chain is built from TRBV20-1 and TRBJ1-5, with 8 bases aligning to TRBD1. The junction had 5 bases not matched to a gene; V was cut back by 5 bases and J by 5 bases. The V gene's germline CDR1 is DFQATT and CDR2 SNEGSKA (reference sequence). The CDR3 covers 13 residues. CDR3 loop: CSAHQGAYQPQHF. DNA of the CDR3: TGCAGTGCTCACCAGGGGGCTTATCAGCCCCAGCATTTT.

This clonotype was picked up many times. The V gene is TRBV20-1, the J gene TRBJ2-7; D is unclear. This CDR3 has 14 residues. Trimming cost V 5 bases and J 6 bases, with 20 bases left between them. The V gene's germline CDR1 is DFQATT and CDR2 SNEGSKA (reference sequence). The CDR3 nucleotides are TGCAGTGCTGGAGCATTCAAGGGCTGGGGCGAGCAGTACTTC. Protein sequence: CSAGAFKGWGEQYF.